This T cell receptor beta chain was found in a study of blood T cell repertoires in COVID-19. Whole-study context: T cells, B-cell-depleted T cells, or PBMCs supplied cDNA or gDNA.

TCRdb's copy holds only in-frame clones and misses some; the assay was immunoSEQ multiplex PCR. Altogether about 120,000 clones are present, 80% to 85% being singletons, with the ten largest covering approximately 3.5%. The V gene's germline CDR1 is SQVTM and CDR2 ANQGSEA. V lost 4 bases to trimming and J lost 3 bases; unmatched junction nucleotides: 7. This CDR3 is built from 15 residues. The sequenced material came from PBMCs or T cells enriched from blood (not recorded which). The source of this sequence is a young woman who had recovered from COVID-19. This rearrangement joins TRBV29-1 to TRBJ2-3, with 10 bases fitting TRBD2. The CDR3 DNA reads as TGCAGCGTTGGTCTAGCGGGAGAGAGGACAGATACGCAGTATTTT. Amino acid sequence: CSVGLAGERTDTQYF.